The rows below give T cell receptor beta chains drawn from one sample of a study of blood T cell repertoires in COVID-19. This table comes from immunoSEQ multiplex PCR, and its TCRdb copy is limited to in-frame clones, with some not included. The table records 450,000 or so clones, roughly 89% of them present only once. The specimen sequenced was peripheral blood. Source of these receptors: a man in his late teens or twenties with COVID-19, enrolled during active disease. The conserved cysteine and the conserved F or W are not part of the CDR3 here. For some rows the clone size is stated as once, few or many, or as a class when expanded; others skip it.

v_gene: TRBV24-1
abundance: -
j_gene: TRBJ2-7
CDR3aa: ATSDFVPGQSSAYEQY

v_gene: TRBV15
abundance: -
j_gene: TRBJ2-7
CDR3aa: ATSRERDRDEQY

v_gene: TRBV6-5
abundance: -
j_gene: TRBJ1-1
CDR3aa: ASRGQGITEAF

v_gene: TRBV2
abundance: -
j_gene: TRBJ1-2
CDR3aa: ASCRGGEDGYT

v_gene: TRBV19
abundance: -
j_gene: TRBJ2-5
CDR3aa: ASSIRTSGKETQY

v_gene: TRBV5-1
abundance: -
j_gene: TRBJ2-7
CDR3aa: ASSDLDRGSYEQY

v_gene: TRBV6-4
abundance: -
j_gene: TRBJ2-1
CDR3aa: ASSPTGLVNEQF

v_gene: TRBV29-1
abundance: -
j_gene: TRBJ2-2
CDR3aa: SVGVRGGSNTGELF

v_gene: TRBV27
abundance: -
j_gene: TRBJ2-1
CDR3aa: ASSALAGGPYEQF

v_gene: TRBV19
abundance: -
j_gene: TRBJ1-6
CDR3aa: ASRDFLHSGGLSPLH

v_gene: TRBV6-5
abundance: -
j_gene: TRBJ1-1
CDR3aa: ASRLRDRDTEAF

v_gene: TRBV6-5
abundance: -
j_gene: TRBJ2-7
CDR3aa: ASSSTGTFYEQY

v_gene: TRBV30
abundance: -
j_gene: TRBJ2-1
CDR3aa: ACRLAGVGEQF

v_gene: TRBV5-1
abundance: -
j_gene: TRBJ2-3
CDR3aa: ASSLVGGSLATDTQY

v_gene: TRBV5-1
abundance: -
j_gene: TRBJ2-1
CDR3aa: ASSLAAGGYNEQF

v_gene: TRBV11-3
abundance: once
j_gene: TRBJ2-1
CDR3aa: ASSLAAGEQF

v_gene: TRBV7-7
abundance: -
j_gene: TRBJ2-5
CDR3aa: ASSYTGMGETQY

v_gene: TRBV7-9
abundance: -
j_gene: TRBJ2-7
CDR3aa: ASSLGLAGAMYEQY

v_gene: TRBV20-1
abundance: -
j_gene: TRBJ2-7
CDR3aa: SGTGGYEQY

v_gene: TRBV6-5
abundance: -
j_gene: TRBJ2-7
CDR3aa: ASSYSGLAAYEQY